This TCR beta chain comes out of a study of identical twins. Via MiXCR, TCRdb re-called the 5' RACE reads, giving one row per CDR3 protein. The data contain some 600,000 distinct CDR3 sequences, roughly 7.2% of them singletons. These sequences were also reported in another study, on yellow fever vaccine responses in identical twins.

What was sequenced was PBMCs. This clonotype was sampled from a woman younger than 35 in good health.

CDR3: CASSLPGLAGVEQFF. CDR3 sequence (DNA): TGTGCCAGCAGCTTACCGGGACTAGCGGGGGTGGAGCAGTTCTTC. The gene calls are TRBV7-9 and TRBJ2-1; 14 positions agree with TRBD2. Per germline, CDR1 SEHNR and CDR2 FQNEAQ (reference sequence). The CDR3 covers 15 residues. V lost 2 bases and J lost 10; bases outside the gene matches: 4.